The 2 T cell receptor beta chains below all came from one sample that was sequenced in a study of beta chain features in type 1 diabetes. Whole-study results and caveats: Across all four CD4+ subsets, people with type 1 diabetes showed modestly shorter TCRB CDR3s.

These receptors have no known antigen. All of the isolated RNA was reverse transcribed, so expressed TCRB transcripts were sequenced. Sequenced by immunoSEQ multiplex PCR; TCRdb stores in-frame clones only, minus some. The repertoire includes around 690,000 clones, roughly 12% of them detected once, and 0.095% to 0.15% sits in the top ten. The sequencing input was naive CD4+ T cells from blood. The receptors here all came from a man aged 25 to 40 with type 1 diabetes.

This sequence joins TRBV5-1 and TRBJ2-3, with D possibly matching TRBD1 (6 bases). V dropped 7 bases and J dropped 4 bases, with 16 bases sitting between them. The CDR3 has 14 residues. Germline V lookup: CDR1 SGHRS, CDR2 YFSETQ. The CDR3 sequence is CASARQGQADTQYF. In nucleotides, the CDR3 is TGCGCCAGCGCCCGGCAGGGGCAGGCAGATACGCAGTATTTT.

This sequence joins TRBV11-3 and TRBJ2-5; TRBD2 matches at 8 bases. The CDR3 consists of 15 residues. Looked up from germline, CDR1 is SGHNT and CDR2 is YENEEA. Losses at the gene ends were 5 bases for V and 7 bases for J; bases not matched to a gene: 12. The CDR3 loop is CASSRTSGQPRTQYF. CDR3 nucleotides: TGTGCCAGCAGCCGCACTAGCGGCCAGCCGAGGACCCAGTACTTC.